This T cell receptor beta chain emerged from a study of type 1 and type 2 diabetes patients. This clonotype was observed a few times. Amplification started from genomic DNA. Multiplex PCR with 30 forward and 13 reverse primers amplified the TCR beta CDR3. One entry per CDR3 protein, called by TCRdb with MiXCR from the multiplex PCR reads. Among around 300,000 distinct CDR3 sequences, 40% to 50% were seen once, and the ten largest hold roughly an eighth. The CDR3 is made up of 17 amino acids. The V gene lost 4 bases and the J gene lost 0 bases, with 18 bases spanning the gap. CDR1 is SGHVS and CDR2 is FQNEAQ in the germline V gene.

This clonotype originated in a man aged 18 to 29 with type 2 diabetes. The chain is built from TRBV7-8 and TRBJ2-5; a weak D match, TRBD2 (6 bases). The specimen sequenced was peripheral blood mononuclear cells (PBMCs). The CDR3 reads CASSSYGAGKYQETQYF. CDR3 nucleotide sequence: TGTGCCAGCAGCTCCTACGGGGCGGGGAAATACCAAGAGACCCAGTACTTC.